This T cell receptor beta chain was sequenced for a study of blood T cell repertoires in COVID-19 (dated by TCRdb to 2020 to 2021). For context, the study as a whole: Collaborator samples came from the United States, Italy and Spain and covered acute and convalescent phases of COVID-19. Where HLA class I and class II types were available, the types were taken from metadata supplied by the sample provider, not from assay-based typing. The repertoires were released in a freely available public database meant as a resource for research on the immune response to SARS-CoV-2. The dataset comprised deeply sampled blood TCRbeta repertoires from subjects exposed to, actively infected with, or recovered from COVID-19. The prospective study material was composed of cDNA or gDNA derived from T cells, B-cell-depleted T cells, or PBMCs. Samples came from the ongoing ImmuneRACE study (first 160 participants) plus 1,254 subjects from 6 global collaborators. A de-identified subject ID, COVID-19 status, age in years and sex were almost always included in the sample metadata.

TCRbeta CDR3 regions were amplified from genomic DNA using the immunoSEQ Assay, a bias-controlled multiplex PCR. The study's processing was this. Within the assay, amplification of reference gene primers was used to estimate how many nucleated cells each sample contained. Sequence reads were collapsed and filtered to measure the absolute abundance of every unique TCRbeta CDR3 rearrangement. Productive Simpson clonality was computed per sample as the square root of Simpson's diversity index over productive rearrangements. TCRdb took over this immuneACCESS table, retaining in-frame rearrangements with V and J assigned. Such tables are incomplete; in checked studies, under half of the missing clones stem from an unresolved V gene, and the remainder is unexplained. V and J calls and clone size come straight from that table; D and trimming were deduced from the DNA. The sample yields over 350,000 clones; 70% to 90% were counted once. 1.4% of the sample is taken by the ten largest.

With regard to this clone: Its antigen is currently not known. No much larger clone is present one base from it, and per-base qualities are unavailable.

What the authors observed across the whole study: The amount of clinical and demographic metadata varied by source and participant and was provided uncurated.

CDR1 and CDR2, looked up from the germline V gene (reference sequence), are SGHKS and YYEKEE. For this chain, trimming is 0 bases at the V end and 2 bases at the J end, and the number of junction bases without a gene match is 7. The CDR3 sequence holds 16 residues, the cysteine and phenylalanine included. The read is trimmed to its CDR3 DNA, 48 bases read in frame from base 1. The collaborating institutions used their own protocols to collect whole blood in K2EDTA tubes. Collaborator samples were shipped for TCRbeta analysis as frozen whole blood, isolated PBMCs, or DNA extracted from either sample type.

Sequencing input: peripheral blood. The chain links TRBV5-5 with TRBJ1-1, with 7 bases matching TRBD1. This TCR came from a woman in her 30s with active or convalescent COVID-19. This receptor carries the CDR3 CASSLAPGQSNTEAFF. The base sequence is TGTGCCAGCAGCTTGGCCCCGGGACAGAGCAACACTGAAGCTTTCTTT.